The subject of this entry is one T cell receptor (beta chain). The source of the sample is a study of T cell responses to AZD1222 COVID-19 vaccine. Germline CDR1 MGHRA, CDR2 YSYEKL. The CDR3 is made up of 15 amino acids. J gave up 2 bases and V 3 bases, and 2 bases lay outside the gene matches. The table came from immunoSEQ multiplex PCR; TCRdb's copy has only in-frame clones and leaves some out. The sample records about 42,000 clones, 88% being singletons. The TCR sequence derives from an adult who received the AZD1222 COVID-19 vaccine. The sample in question was peripheral blood, obtained 28 days after the second AZD1222 dose. The chain combines TRBV4-1 with TRBJ2-5, with 11 bases aligning to TRBD2. The CDR3: CASSQTSGTQETQYF. The CDR3 nucleotides read TGCGCCAGCAGCCAGACTAGCGGGACTCAAGAGACCCAGTACTTC.